This passage covers 20 T cell receptor beta chains from one sample sequenced in a study of Ad26.COV2.S vaccination and SARS-CoV-2 variants. Treatment in this sample: approximately 18 received Ad26.COV2.S at low or high dose, single or two shots; roughly 5 received placebo; per-sample allocation not given. Samples were taken on day 63 after the first vaccine or placebo injection. Sequenced by immunoSEQ multiplex PCR; TCRdb stores in-frame clones only, minus some. The sample records more than 300,000 clones, 70% to 90% being singletons. This specimen was peripheral blood, taken in a trial of Ad26.COV2.S vaccine versus placebo. These receptors were collected from a person aged 18-65 years who received the Ad26.COV2.S COVID-19 vaccine or a placebo.

This clone was counted only a few times. The chain employs TRBV7-9 and TRBJ2-1; D may correspond to TRBD1 or TRBD2 (5 bases each). Per germline, CDR1 SEHNR and CDR2 FQNEAQ (reference sequence). Trimming pared 5 bases from V and 0 bases from J, leaving 8 bases between. The CDR3 is 14 amino acids. CDR3 DNA sequence: TGTGCCAGCAGCGGGGACCCCTCCTACAATGAGCAGTTCTTC. It encodes CASSGDPSYNEQFF.

V usage is TRBV6-5 and J usage is TRBJ1-3, with D perhaps matching TRBD1 (5 bases). This CDR3 is 15 amino acids long. Germline V gene data show CDR1 as MNHEY and CDR2 as SVGAGI. Trimming cost V 7 bases and J 2 bases, with 15 bases left between them. The CDR3: CASNLGRAAGNTIYF. CDR3 bases: TGTGCCAGCAATCTAGGCAGGGCAGCTGGAAACACCATATATTTT.

V usage is TRBV10-3 and J usage is TRBJ2-5; tentatively, D is TRBD2 (6 bases). Germline loops: CDR1 ENHRY, CDR2 SYGVKD. There are 12 residues in the CDR3. Trimming took off 8 bases at V and 0 bases at J, with 7 bases between the two ends. The CDR3 reads CAIGTHQETQYF. CDR3 nucleotide sequence: TGTGCCATCGGGACTCACCAAGAGACCCAGTACTTC.

The chain employs TRBV7-3 and TRBJ2-5; TRBD1 matches at 7 bases. CDR1 SGHTA and CDR2 FQGTGA come from the germline V gene. CDR3 size: 14 residues. With 5 bases clipped from V and 2 bases from J, the junction kept 5 bases outside the gene matches. DNA for the CDR3: TGTGCCAGCAGCCCCGGGACAGCTCAAGAGACCCAGTACTTC. It translates to CASSPGTAQETQYF.

The chain employs TRBV5-1 and TRBJ2-5; the match to TRBD1 covers 9 bases. The CDR3 sequence is 14 residues long. The V gene end was trimmed by 3 bases and the J gene end by 5 bases; junction bases not matched to a gene: 5. CDR1 and CDR2 from the germline V gene are SGHRS and YFSETQ. CDR3 sequence: CASSYNRGRETQYF. DNA for the CDR3: TGCGCCAGCAGCTACAACAGGGGGCGGGAGACCCAGTACTTC.

This sequence joins TRBV12-5 and TRBJ2-1; no definite D call. The CDR3 covers 11 residues. Germline V gene data show CDR1 as LGHNT and CDR2 as FRNRAP. The V end lost 6 bases, the J end lost 10 bases, and 10 bases lay between the germline ends. Here the CDR3 reads CASGINGEQFF. CDR3 nucleotides: TGTGCTAGTGGAATTAATGGCGAGCAGTTCTTC. The whole variable domain, filled in from reference TRBV12-5 and TRBJ2-1, reads DARVTQTPRHKVTEMGQEVTMRCQPILGHNTVFWYRQTMMQGLELLAYFRNRAPLDDSGMPKDRFSAEMPDATLATLKIQPSEPRDSAVYFCASGINGEQFFGPGTRLTVL.

This clone showed up just a few times. The V and J genes are TRBV9 and TRBJ1-5; D remains ambiguous. This CDR3 is 13 amino acids long. V gave up 2 bases and J gave up 8 bases, with 11 bases separating them. Germline assignment: CDR1 SGDLS and CDR2 YYNGEE. CDR3: CASSVGPVEPQHF. In nucleotides, the CDR3 is TGTGCCAGCAGCGTTGGTCCCGTGGAGCCCCAGCATTTT.

This clone was picked up a small number of times. The chain recombines TRBV2 with TRBJ2-1, with unresolved D. This CDR3 comprises 12 residues. Germline V gene lookup returns CDR1 SNHLY and CDR2 FYNNEI. The V gene lost 0 bases and the J gene lost 10 bases, with 7 bases spanning the gap. The CDR3 DNA is TGTGCCAGCAGTGAAGCGGGCCCGGAGCAGTTCTTC. Translating gives CASSEAGPEQFF.

This rearrangement joins TRBV5-6 to TRBJ1-1; D is undetermined. This CDR3 spans 15 amino acids. CDR1 is SGHDT and CDR2 is YYEEEE in the germline V gene. The V end lost 2 bases, the J end lost 1 base, and 12 bases lay between the germline ends. The chain's CDR3 is CASSFFTAENTEAFF. For the CDR3, the DNA is TGTGCCAGCAGCTTTTTTACAGCCGAGAACACTGAAGCTTTCTTT.

V and J are TRBV3-1 (or the pseudogene TRBV3-2) and TRBJ1-1; D is undetermined. Germline CDR1 LGHDT, CDR2 YNNKEL (reference sequence). V dropped 0 bases and J dropped 1 base, with 9 bases sitting between them. The CDR3 totals 15 residues. The CDR3 spells CASSQDGRRNTEAFF. CDR3 DNA sequence: TGTGCCAGCAGCCAAGACGGTAGGAGGAACACTGAAGCTTTCTTT.

This clone was seen only once. V is TRBV5-6 and J is TRBJ1-2; D perhaps matches TRBD1 (5 bases). Germline V gene sequence: CDR1 SGHDT, CDR2 YYEEEE. Trimming removed 4 bases at V and 4 bases at J, with 14 bases between. CDR3 length: 14 residues. CDR3 sequence: CASSPDTGPYGYTF. In nucleotides, the CDR3 is TGTGCCAGCAGCCCCGACACGGGGCCCTATGGCTACACCTTC.

The chain links TRBV7-2 to TRBJ2-7, with unresolved D. Per the germline V gene, CDR1 is SGHTA and CDR2 is FQGNSA. The V and J ends lost 3 bases and 0 bases respectively, with 9 bases between them. The CDR3 is 14 amino acids. The CDR3 loop reads CASSFLGSSYEQYF. In DNA form, the CDR3 reads TGTGCCAGCAGCTTCCTAGGCAGCTCCTACGAGCAGTACTTC.

The chain recombines TRBV30 with TRBJ2-4; 11 bases fit TRBD2. With 0 bases clipped from V and 3 bases from J, the junction kept 7 bases outside the gene matches. The CDR3 loop spans 17 amino acids. The germline V gene encodes CDR1 GTSNPN and CDR2 SVGIG (reference sequence). The CDR3 loop is CAWSVRTSGGVKNIQYF. CDR3 sequence (DNA): TGTGCCTGGAGTGTACGTACTAGCGGGGGAGTCAAAAACATTCAGTACTTC.

The V gene is TRBV15, the J gene TRBJ1-4; D may be TRBD1 (6 bases). Germline V gives CDR1 LNHNV, CDR2 YYDKDF (reference sequence). The V end lost 4 bases, the J end lost 5 bases, and 14 bases lay between the germline ends. The CDR3 is made up of 15 amino acids. The DNA of the CDR3 is TGTGCCACCAGCACCCAAGGACAGAGGAATGAAAAACTGTTTTTT. This codes for CATSTQGQRNEKLFF.

The sample holds one count of this clone. The J gene is TRBJ2-1, the V gene TRBV5-1, with 12 bases identical to TRBD2. Trimming took 5 bases from V and 4 from J; bases not matched to a gene: 7. This CDR3 comprises 16 residues. CDR1 SGHRS and CDR2 YFSETQ come from the germline V gene. The CDR3 DNA is TGCGCCAGCAGGGACTGGACTAGCGGGGCGTACAATGAGCAGTTCTTC. Its protein product is CASRDWTSGAYNEQFF.

The chain uses TRBV2 and TRBJ2-2; a possible D gene is TRBD1 (5 bases). This CDR3 region has 14 residues. The germline V gene encodes CDR1 SNHLY and CDR2 FYNNEI. Trimming pared 3 bases from V and 7 bases from J, leaving 12 bases between. The CDR3 DNA reads as TGTGCCAGCAGTGAGCAGGGTGGGGACGGGGAGCTGTTTTTT. It specifies CASSEQGGDGELFF.

The chain joins TRBV19 to TRBJ2-1; 9 bases are a match to TRBD2. After removal of 1 base from V and 7 bases from J, the junction contained 5 bases not matched to a gene. Germline V gene sequence: CDR1 LNHDA, CDR2 SQIVND (reference sequence). This CDR3 is built from 15 residues. CDR3 DNA sequence: TGTGCCAGTAGTATAGTGGCGGGGGGGTCGAATGAGCAGTTCTTC. Translating gives CASSIVAGGSNEQFF.

This chain uses TRBV18 with TRBJ1-2, with D hard to call. Trimming took off 4 bases at V and 8 bases at J, with 23 bases between the two ends. The CDR3 totals 16 residues. Germline V lookup: CDR1 KGHSH, CDR2 LQKENI. In nucleotides, the CDR3 is TGTGCCAGCTCACTTACTCCCCGGGCCCCTCAGGAGGGCTACACCTTC. This gives the protein CASSLTPRAPQEGYTF.

This rearrangement joins TRBV7-2 to TRBJ1-2, with no clear D. This CDR3 spans 15 amino acids. Trimming stripped 1 base from V and 8 bases from J, with 17 bases between. CDR1 is SGHTA and CDR2 is FQGNSA in the germline V gene. The CDR3 sequence: CASSLDPGSSGGYTF. The CDR3 DNA reads as TGTGCCAGCAGCTTAGACCCGGGATCAAGTGGGGGCTACACCTTC.

The gene calls are TRBV29-1 and TRBJ1-1, with unresolved D. V lost 8 bases, J lost 1 base, and 14 bases lay in between. The CDR3 length is 13 residues. Germline CDR1 reads SQVTM; CDR2 reads ANQGSEA. The chain's CDR3 is CSIIKGPNTEAFF. DNA of the CDR3: TGCAGCATCATCAAGGGTCCGAACACTGAAGCTTTCTTT.